This is a list of T cell receptor beta chains from one sample in a study of blood T cell repertoires in COVID-19. Here immunoSEQ multiplex PCR was the method, and the copy in TCRdb shows in-frame clones only, minus some. The table shows under 45,000 clones, with 87% occurring only once. The sequencing sample was made of peripheral blood. These receptors all stem from an elderly woman in a cohort sampled during active or convalescent COVID-19. CDR3s include the opening cysteine and the closing phenylalanine or tryptophan. The D gene is left open where the match is weak. A row's size may be missing; if present it is once, few, many or a size class.

abundance: -
j_gene: TRBJ2-3
v_gene: TRBV19
d_gene: TRBD2
CDR3nt: TGTGCCAGTAGTATTACTAGCGGGAGGGCAGATACGCAGTATTTT
CDR3aa: CASSITSGRADTQYF

abundance: -
j_gene: TRBJ2-5
v_gene: TRBV11-1
d_gene: -
CDR3nt: TGTGCCAGCAGCTCCCCACGCGGCCTTGGGACCCAGTACTTC
CDR3aa: CASSSPRGLGTQYF

abundance: -
j_gene: TRBJ2-5
v_gene: TRBV7-9
d_gene: -
CDR3nt: TGTGCCAGCAGCTTCTTGACAGTTGCAGAGACCCAGTACTTC
CDR3aa: CASSFLTVAETQYF

abundance: few
j_gene: TRBJ1-6
v_gene: TRBV5-7
d_gene: TRBD1
CDR3nt: TGTGCCAGCAGCCGGGACAGGATAAGCTCCTATAATTCACCCCTCCACTTT
CDR3aa: CASSRDRISSYNSPLHF

abundance: -
j_gene: TRBJ2-5
v_gene: TRBV10-1
d_gene: -
CDR3nt: TGCGCCAGCAGTGAGGGGTTAGGCCCAGGAGAGACCCAGTACTTC
CDR3aa: CASSEGLGPGETQYF

abundance: -
j_gene: TRBJ2-1
v_gene: TRBV21-1
d_gene: -
CDR3nt: TGTGCCAGCAGCAAAGGCGCGGTTTCCTACAATGAGCAGTTCTTC
CDR3aa: CASSKGAVSYNEQFF

abundance: -
j_gene: TRBJ1-5
v_gene: TRBV2
d_gene: -
CDR3nt: TGTGCCAGCAGTGACCGGGGTTATAGCAATCAGCCCCAGCATTTT
CDR3aa: CASSDRGYSNQPQHF

abundance: -
j_gene: TRBJ2-1
v_gene: TRBV7-2
d_gene: -
CDR3nt: TGTGCCAGCAGCTTAAGGCGGGAGAGCCAGGGGCATGAGCAGTTCTTC
CDR3aa: CASSLRRESQGHEQFF

abundance: -
j_gene: TRBJ2-4
v_gene: TRBV7-8
d_gene: TRBD1
CDR3nt: TGTGCCAGCAGCCCCTGGGGACAGTTTACGGCCAAAAACATTCAGTACTTC
CDR3aa: CASSPWGQFTAKNIQYF

abundance: once
j_gene: TRBJ2-1
v_gene: TRBV11-3
d_gene: TRBD2
CDR3nt: TGTGCCAGCAGCCCATGGGGACTAGCGGGAGGGCCGGGTGAGCAGTTCTTC
CDR3aa: CASSPWGLAGGPGEQFF

abundance: -
j_gene: TRBJ2-5
v_gene: TRBV7-2
d_gene: -
CDR3nt: TGTGCCAGCAGCTTAGCGTCCAGACAAGAGACCCAGTACTTC
CDR3aa: CASSLASRQETQYF

abundance: few
j_gene: TRBJ2-3
v_gene: TRBV4-3
d_gene: TRBD1
CDR3nt: TGCGCCAGCAGCCAAGGGACAGGGTACGCAGATACGCAGTATTTT
CDR3aa: CASSQGTGYADTQYF

abundance: once
j_gene: TRBJ2-1
v_gene: TRBV5-1
d_gene: TRBD2
CDR3nt: TGCGCCAGCAGCTTGGCCGGGACTAGCGGGGATGAGCAGTTCTTC
CDR3aa: CASSLAGTSGDEQFF

abundance: -
j_gene: TRBJ2-7
v_gene: TRBV2
d_gene: TRBD1
CDR3nt: TGTGCCAGCCGGGACAGACAAGGGAACTACGAGCAGTACTTC
CDR3aa: CASRDRQGNYEQYF

abundance: -
j_gene: TRBJ1-2
v_gene: TRBV4-2
d_gene: -
CDR3nt: TGTGCCAGCAGCCAAGACGCGGGCTATGGCTACACCTTC
CDR3aa: CASSQDAGYGYTF

abundance: -
j_gene: TRBJ1-3
v_gene: TRBV10-3
d_gene: -
CDR3nt: TGTGCCATCAGTGAACGGACAAGCTCTGGAAACACCATATATTTT
CDR3aa: CAISERTSSGNTIYF

abundance: -
j_gene: TRBJ1-2
v_gene: TRBV5-1
d_gene: TRBD1
CDR3nt: TGCGCCAGCAGCCCCCTTAACGACAGGGGGGATGGCTACACCTTC
CDR3aa: CASSPLNDRGDGYTF

abundance: -
j_gene: TRBJ2-2
v_gene: TRBV7-9
d_gene: -
CDR3nt: TGTGCCAGCAGACTAGCCACCGGGGAGCTGTTTTTT
CDR3aa: CASRLATGELFF

abundance: -
j_gene: TRBJ1-2
v_gene: TRBV6-6
d_gene: TRBD1
CDR3nt: TGTGCCAGCAGTTACTCCCGGGGACAGGGCTATGGCTACACCTTC
CDR3aa: CASSYSRGQGYGYTF

abundance: few
j_gene: TRBJ1-1
v_gene: TRBV24-1
d_gene: -
CDR3nt: TGTGCCACCAGTGATTTTGGGCAGGAAGCTTTCTTT
CDR3aa: CATSDFGQEAFF

abundance: -
j_gene: TRBJ1-1
v_gene: TRBV7-3
d_gene: -
CDR3nt: TGTGCCAGCAGCTTAGACAGGCACACTGAAGCTTTCTTT
CDR3aa: CASSLDRHTEAFF

abundance: -
j_gene: TRBJ2-1
v_gene: TRBV5-8
d_gene: TRBD2
CDR3nt: TGTGCCAGCAGCTTCTGGACTAGCGGGGCCAATGAGCAGTTCTTC
CDR3aa: CASSFWTSGANEQFF

abundance: -
j_gene: TRBJ2-5
v_gene: TRBV7-8
d_gene: -
CDR3nt: TGTGCCAGCAGCTTAACTCCGGGGGGCCGAGAGACCCAGTACTTC
CDR3aa: CASSLTPGGRETQYF

abundance: -
j_gene: TRBJ1-1
v_gene: TRBV9
d_gene: -
CDR3nt: TGTGCCAGCAGCCAGACCCAGGGGAACACTGAAGCTTTCTTT
CDR3aa: CASSQTQGNTEAFF

abundance: -
j_gene: TRBJ2-1
v_gene: TRBV28
d_gene: -
CDR3nt: TGTGCCAGCAGTTACCGGGACACGTGGGTCTTC
CDR3aa: CASSYRDTWVF

abundance: -
j_gene: TRBJ2-1
v_gene: TRBV7-2
d_gene: TRBD1
CDR3nt: TGTGCCAGCAGCTCCGGGACAGGGGCCTACAATGAGCAGTTCTTC
CDR3aa: CASSSGTGAYNEQFF

abundance: once
j_gene: TRBJ2-5
v_gene: TRBV9
d_gene: -
CDR3nt: TGTGCCAGCAGCGTAGAAGGGGTGGAGACCCAGTACTTC
CDR3aa: CASSVEGVETQYF

abundance: few
j_gene: TRBJ1-2
v_gene: TRBV9
d_gene: -
CDR3nt: TGTGCCAGCAGCGGGTTGGATGGGGGCCTGATGGGCTACACCTTC
CDR3aa: CASSGLDGGLMGYTF

abundance: -
j_gene: TRBJ1-6
v_gene: TRBV27
d_gene: -
CDR3nt: TGTGCCAGCAGTTTGGGGGGGAACTATAATTCACCCCTCCACTTT
CDR3aa: CASSLGGNYNSPLHF

abundance: -
j_gene: TRBJ2-7
v_gene: TRBV7-2
d_gene: -
CDR3nt: TGTGCCAGCAGCCCCCTCCGGTCCTACGAGCAGTACTTC
CDR3aa: CASSPLRSYEQYF

abundance: -
j_gene: TRBJ2-7
v_gene: TRBV4-1
d_gene: TRBD1
CDR3nt: TGCGCCAGCAGCCAACCGACAGGGGGCGCCAACTACGAGCAGTACTTC
CDR3aa: CASSQPTGGANYEQYF

abundance: -
j_gene: TRBJ1-2
v_gene: TRBV12-3/TRBV12-4
d_gene: -
CDR3nt: TGTGCCAGCAGCCCACTACAGGCTATCGGCTACACCTTC
CDR3aa: CASSPLQAIGYTF

abundance: -
j_gene: TRBJ2-1
v_gene: TRBV4-1
d_gene: TRBD2
CDR3nt: TGCGCCAGCAGCCAGCGGGCGGGACTAGCGGGAGATGACTACAATGAGCAGTTCTTC
CDR3aa: CASSQRAGLAGDDYNEQFF

abundance: -
j_gene: TRBJ2-5
v_gene: TRBV11-3
d_gene: TRBD2
CDR3nt: TGTGCCAGCAGCGTCAGACTAGCGAAAGAGACCCAGTACTTC
CDR3aa: CASSVRLAKETQYF

abundance: -
j_gene: TRBJ2-1
v_gene: TRBV11-2
d_gene: -
CDR3nt: TGTGCCAGCAGCTTAGATCAAAGCCCGGGGCAGTTCTTC
CDR3aa: CASSLDQSPGQFF

abundance: -
j_gene: TRBJ2-6
v_gene: TRBV19
d_gene: -
CDR3nt: TGTGCCAGTAGCAGGGTAGGCACTGGGGCCAACGTCCTGACTTTC
CDR3aa: CASSRVGTGANVLTF

abundance: -
j_gene: TRBJ2-2
v_gene: TRBV3-1/TRBV3-2
d_gene: -
CDR3nt: TGTGCCAGCAGCCAAGTGAGAACCGGGGAGCTGTTTTTT
CDR3aa: CASSQVRTGELFF

abundance: -
j_gene: TRBJ2-1
v_gene: TRBV7-3
d_gene: TRBD2
CDR3nt: TGTGCCAGCAGCTTTACGGGACTAGCGGGGGGTAATGAGCAGTTCTTC
CDR3aa: CASSFTGLAGGNEQFF

abundance: few
j_gene: TRBJ1-5
v_gene: TRBV19
d_gene: TRBD1
CDR3nt: TGTGCCAGTAGTGCACGACAGGGAAATAGCAATCAGCCCCAGCATTTT
CDR3aa: CASSARQGNSNQPQHF

abundance: -
j_gene: TRBJ1-3
v_gene: TRBV3-1/TRBV3-2
d_gene: -
CDR3nt: TGTGCCAGCAGCCAAGGTACTGGACTGACAGGAAACACCATATATTTT
CDR3aa: CASSQGTGLTGNTIYF

abundance: -
j_gene: TRBJ2-4
v_gene: TRBV7-8
d_gene: -
CDR3nt: TGTGCCAGCAGCTTATTAGAGGCCAAAAACATTCAGTACTTC
CDR3aa: CASSLLEAKNIQYF

abundance: -
j_gene: TRBJ2-3
v_gene: TRBV27
d_gene: TRBD2
CDR3nt: TGTGCCAGCAGTAGATTATCCCCACTAGCGGGACACACAGATACGCAGTATTTT
CDR3aa: CASSRLSPLAGHTDTQYF

abundance: -
j_gene: TRBJ2-3
v_gene: TRBV5-1
d_gene: TRBD2
CDR3nt: TGCGCCAGCAGCCAGCCGGGCGGGAGAGGAGATACGCAGTATTTT
CDR3aa: CASSQPGGRGDTQYF

abundance: -
j_gene: TRBJ2-1
v_gene: TRBV5-4
d_gene: TRBD2
CDR3nt: TGTGCCAGCAGTCCCGGGACTAGCGGCTACAATGAGCAGTTCTTC
CDR3aa: CASSPGTSGYNEQFF

abundance: -
j_gene: TRBJ2-2
v_gene: TRBV7-2
d_gene: -
CDR3nt: TGTGCCAGCAGCCCTAACAGTTTCCCCGGGGAGCTGTTTTTT
CDR3aa: CASSPNSFPGELFF

abundance: -
j_gene: TRBJ1-1
v_gene: TRBV12-3/TRBV12-4
d_gene: -
CDR3nt: TGTGCCAGCAGAGAAGTGGGCGCTGAAGCTTTCTTT
CDR3aa: CASREVGAEAFF

abundance: -
j_gene: TRBJ2-5
v_gene: TRBV2
d_gene: -
CDR3nt: TGTGCCAGCAGTTACAGGGAAGAGACCCAGTACTTC
CDR3aa: CASSYREETQYF

abundance: -
j_gene: TRBJ2-5
v_gene: TRBV7-2
d_gene: -
CDR3nt: TGTGCCAGCAGCTTAGGGTCAGGGCGGCAAGAGACCCAGTACTTC
CDR3aa: CASSLGSGRQETQYF

abundance: -
j_gene: TRBJ1-2
v_gene: TRBV3-1/TRBV3-2
d_gene: -
CDR3nt: TGTGCCAGCAGCTTTTCTCAGGATGGCTACACCTTC
CDR3aa: CASSFSQDGYTF

abundance: -
j_gene: TRBJ2-3
v_gene: TRBV6-4
d_gene: TRBD1
CDR3nt: TGTGCCAGCAGGATGACAGGGTCTGGCACAGATACGCAGTATTTT
CDR3aa: CASRMTGSGTDTQYF

abundance: -
j_gene: TRBJ2-1
v_gene: TRBV6-5
d_gene: -
CDR3nt: TGTGCCAGCAGTTACGCGGGAAGGAACAATGAGCAGTTCTTC
CDR3aa: CASSYAGRNNEQFF

abundance: -
j_gene: TRBJ2-1
v_gene: TRBV19
d_gene: TRBD2
CDR3nt: TGTGCCAGTAGTATAGAAAGCGGGAGGTCCGCCAATGAGCAGTTCTTC
CDR3aa: CASSIESGRSANEQFF

abundance: -
j_gene: TRBJ2-2
v_gene: TRBV24-1
d_gene: TRBD2
CDR3nt: TGTGCCACCAGTGTCGGGACTAGCGGGGGCCCCCTCAACACCGGGGAGCTGTTTTTT
CDR3aa: CATSVGTSGGPLNTGELFF

abundance: few
j_gene: TRBJ1-2
v_gene: TRBV28
d_gene: TRBD1
CDR3nt: TGTGCCAGCAGTTATTCTGGGACAGGTCCATTCTATGGCTACACCTTC
CDR3aa: CASSYSGTGPFYGYTF

abundance: -
j_gene: TRBJ2-4
v_gene: TRBV14
d_gene: TRBD1
CDR3nt: TGTGCCAGCACCCCGAAACCGGGACAGATGATTAAGATAGCCAAAAACATTCAGTACTTC
CDR3aa: CASTPKPGQMIKIAKNIQYF

abundance: -
j_gene: TRBJ2-5
v_gene: TRBV5-1
d_gene: TRBD2
CDR3nt: TGCGCCAGCAGCCCGGGGGGTAGGGGAGAGACCCAGTACTTC
CDR3aa: CASSPGGRGETQYF

abundance: -
j_gene: TRBJ2-7
v_gene: TRBV11-3
d_gene: -
CDR3nt: TGTGCCAGCAGCCTAACTCGGTCCTACGAGCAGTACTTC
CDR3aa: CASSLTRSYEQYF

abundance: -
j_gene: TRBJ2-7
v_gene: TRBV11-3
d_gene: TRBD2
CDR3nt: TGTGCCAGCAGCCTAGCCGGGACTAGCGGGTTATCCTACGAGCAGTACTTC
CDR3aa: CASSLAGTSGLSYEQYF

abundance: -
j_gene: TRBJ1-3
v_gene: TRBV9
d_gene: TRBD1
CDR3nt: TGTGCCAGCAGCGGATACAGGGGGAACACCATATATTTT
CDR3aa: CASSGYRGNTIYF